This T cell receptor beta chain was sequenced during a study of T cell repertoires in cytomegalovirus infection (dated by TCRdb to between 2018 and 2020). For context, the study as a whole: Because public TCR beta signatures pointed to carriage of CMV infection together with the matching HLA type, the HLA type of each donor mattered for the analysis. Overall results and qualifications from the work: The ex vivo response was dominated by HLA-C-restricted CMV-specific TCR beta clonotypes, which also provided the single most frequent clonotype in two of eight donors. In both this cohort and an independent approximately 370-donor cohort, the cumulative frequency of public TCR beta family members distinguished carriers of CMV infection plus the relevant HLA type.

At least ten counts were recorded for this clonotype. What this receptor recognizes is not known. Nothing much larger sits one base from this clone, and base qualities are not available. The instrument was an Illumina HiSeq 1500. TCRdb reran the public reads through fastp at Q25 and MiXCR, keeping productive beta chains. All rows with the same CDR3 protein become a single entry with the most common DNA and genes. This sample holds more than 140,000 distinct CDR3 sequences; about 6.5% were observed only once. The top ten clonotypes cover roughly 18% of the sample. Trimming at the junction amounts to 5 bases on V and 9 bases on J, and the germline ends lie 17 bases apart. The CDR3 holds 14 amino acids from the cysteine to the phenylalanine. The sequence is cut down to CDR3 DNA, 42 bases in frame from base 1. Based on the germline V gene, the CDR1 and CDR2 sequences are MDHEN and SYDVKM.

The TCR comes from a human donor in good health (CMV status not recorded). Some clones in this sample may be carry-over from other donors' samples. The sample was PBMCs. The rearranged segments are TRBV28 and TRBJ2-1; the D gene cannot be resolved beyond TRBD1 or TRBD2, each matching 5 bases. The DNA sequence reads TGTGCCAGCAGTGTCTCCGGGACCCTCAGTGAGCAGTTCTTC. This encodes CASSVSGTLSEQFF.